This is a list of T cell receptor beta chains from one sample in a study of PD-1 blockade in classical Hodgkin lymphoma. Profiled with immunoSEQ multiplex PCR; TCRdb holds only in-frame clones, not every one. Counted here are tens of thousands of clones, around 85% occurring once; the ten biggest clones make up under 20%. The sample consisted of peripheral blood mononuclear cells (PBMCs), taken at baseline. These receptors were taken from a human donor with classical Hodgkin lymphoma. CDR3s include the opening cysteine and the closing phenylalanine or tryptophan. Where a row states a size, it is once, few, many or the class of an expanded clone; other rows omit it.

size	V	J	CDR3
once	TRBV4-2	TRBJ2-7	CASSQEGISYEQYF
-	TRBV7-9	TRBJ1-2	CASSLGGIYGYTF
-	TRBV4-1	TRBJ2-7	CASSQGDGRKGEQYF
medium-sized	TRBV7-9	TRBJ2-3	CASSLGSVDTQYF
-	TRBV2	TRBJ2-7	CASSEGPTYEQYF
-	TRBV2	TRBJ1-2	CASKLQMGNYGYTF
once	TRBV2	TRBJ2-1	CASDPLGSGRNEQFF
-	TRBV4-2	TRBJ2-5	CASSQLQEGLQETQYF
-	TRBV5-1	TRBJ2-1	CASSLVGGGTYNEQFF
-	TRBV30	TRBJ1-2	CAWSIPGQGVTGYTF
-	TRBV19	TRBJ2-2	CASSIGTGQGGTGELFF
-	TRBV18	TRBJ2-1	CASSPVAIPAQFF